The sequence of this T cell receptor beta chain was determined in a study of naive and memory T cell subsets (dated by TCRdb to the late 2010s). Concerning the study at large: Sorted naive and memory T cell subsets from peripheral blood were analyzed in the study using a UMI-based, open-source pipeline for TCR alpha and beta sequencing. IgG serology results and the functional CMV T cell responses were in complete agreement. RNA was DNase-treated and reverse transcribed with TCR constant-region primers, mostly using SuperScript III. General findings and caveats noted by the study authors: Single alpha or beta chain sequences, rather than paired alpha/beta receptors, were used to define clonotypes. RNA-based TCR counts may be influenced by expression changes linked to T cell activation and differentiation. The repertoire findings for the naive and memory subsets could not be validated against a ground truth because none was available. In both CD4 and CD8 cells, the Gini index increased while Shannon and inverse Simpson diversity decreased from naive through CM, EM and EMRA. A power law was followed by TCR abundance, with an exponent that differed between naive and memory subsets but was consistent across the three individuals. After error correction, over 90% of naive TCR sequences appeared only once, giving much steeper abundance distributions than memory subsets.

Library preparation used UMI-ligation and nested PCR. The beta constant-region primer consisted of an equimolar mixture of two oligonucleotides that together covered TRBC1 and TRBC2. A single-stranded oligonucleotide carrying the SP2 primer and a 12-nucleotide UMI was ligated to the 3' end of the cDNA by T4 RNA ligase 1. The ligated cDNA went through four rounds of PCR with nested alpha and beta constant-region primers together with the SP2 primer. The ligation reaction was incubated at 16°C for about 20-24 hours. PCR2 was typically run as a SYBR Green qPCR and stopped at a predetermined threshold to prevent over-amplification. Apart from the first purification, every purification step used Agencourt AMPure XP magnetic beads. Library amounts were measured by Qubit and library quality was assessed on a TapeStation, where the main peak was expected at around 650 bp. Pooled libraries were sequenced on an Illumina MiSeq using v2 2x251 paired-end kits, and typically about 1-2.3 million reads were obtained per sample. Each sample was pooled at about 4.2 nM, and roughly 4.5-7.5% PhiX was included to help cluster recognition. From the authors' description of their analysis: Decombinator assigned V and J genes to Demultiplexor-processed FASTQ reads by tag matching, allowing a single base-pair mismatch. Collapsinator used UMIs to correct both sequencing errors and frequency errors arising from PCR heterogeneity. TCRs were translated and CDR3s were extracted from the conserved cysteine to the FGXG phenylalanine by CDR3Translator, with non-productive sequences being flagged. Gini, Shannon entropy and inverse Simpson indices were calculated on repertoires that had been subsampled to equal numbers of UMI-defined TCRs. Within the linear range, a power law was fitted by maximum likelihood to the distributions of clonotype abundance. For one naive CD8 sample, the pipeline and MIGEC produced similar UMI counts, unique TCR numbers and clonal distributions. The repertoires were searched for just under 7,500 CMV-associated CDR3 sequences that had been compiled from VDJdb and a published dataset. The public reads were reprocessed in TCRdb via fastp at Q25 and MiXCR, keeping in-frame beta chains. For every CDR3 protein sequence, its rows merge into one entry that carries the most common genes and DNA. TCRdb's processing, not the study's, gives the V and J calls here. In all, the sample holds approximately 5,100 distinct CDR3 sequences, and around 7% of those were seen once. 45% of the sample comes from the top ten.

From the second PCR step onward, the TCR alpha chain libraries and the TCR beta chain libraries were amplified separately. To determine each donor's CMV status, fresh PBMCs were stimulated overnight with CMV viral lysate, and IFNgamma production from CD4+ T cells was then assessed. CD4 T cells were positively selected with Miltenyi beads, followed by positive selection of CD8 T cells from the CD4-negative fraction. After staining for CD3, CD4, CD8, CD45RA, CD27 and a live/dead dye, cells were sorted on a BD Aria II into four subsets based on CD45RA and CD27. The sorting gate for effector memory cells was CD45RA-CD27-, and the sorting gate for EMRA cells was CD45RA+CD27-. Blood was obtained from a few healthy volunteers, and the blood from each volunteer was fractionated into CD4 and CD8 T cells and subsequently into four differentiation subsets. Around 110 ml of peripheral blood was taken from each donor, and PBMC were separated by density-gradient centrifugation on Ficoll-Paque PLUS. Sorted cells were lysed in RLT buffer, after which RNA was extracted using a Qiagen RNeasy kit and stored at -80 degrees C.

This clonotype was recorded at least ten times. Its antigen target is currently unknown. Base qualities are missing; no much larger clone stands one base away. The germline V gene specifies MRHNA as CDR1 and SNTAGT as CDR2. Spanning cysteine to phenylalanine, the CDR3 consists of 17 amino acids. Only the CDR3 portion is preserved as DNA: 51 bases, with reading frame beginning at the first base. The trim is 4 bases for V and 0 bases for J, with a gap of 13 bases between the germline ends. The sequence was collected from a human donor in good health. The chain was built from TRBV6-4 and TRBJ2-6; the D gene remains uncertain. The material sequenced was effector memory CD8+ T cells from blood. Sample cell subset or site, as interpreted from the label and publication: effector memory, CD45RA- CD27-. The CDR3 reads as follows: CASSVEFSSSGANVLTF. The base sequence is TGTGCCAGCAGTGTAGAGTTCTCTAGCTCTGGGGCCAACGTCCTGACTTTC.